This record concerns one T cell receptor beta chain sequence. These data are taken from a study of sequential checkpoint blockade in melanoma. Study background: Maintenance nivolumab came after either treatment sequence.

Described treatment: randomized to nivolumab then ipilimumab (arm A) or the reverse (arm B). DNA-damaging chemotherapy had not been given to any patient beforehand. Sorted cells were live CD3+CD8+, lacking CD19 and CD56, from PBMCs. Only in-frame clones appear in the TCRdb table, and some are missing; sequencing was by immunoSEQ multiplex PCR. The table includes tens of thousands of clones, less than 85% detected once. This receptor was identified in a human donor with melanoma. The input for sequencing was CD8+ T cells sorted from blood (inferred from file names), taken from a patient given nivolumab and ipilimumab in sequence.

CDR3 bases: TGTGCCAGCACCTCTGGACTAGCGGTCTACGAGCAGTACTTC. This sequence encodes CASTSGLAVYEQYF. The rearrangement uses TRBV7-9 and TRBJ2-7; 10 nucleotides match TRBD2. From germline, CDR1 is SEHNR and CDR2 FQNEAQ (reference sequence). V shed 7 bases, J shed 3 bases, and the junction held 6 bases outside the gene matches. CDR3 length: 14 residues.